This T cell receptor (beta chain) was identified in a study of human T cells and chemical hapten exposure (dated by TCRdb to about 2021). At the level of the whole study: The libraries were sequenced as a pool, and the TCR yield per sample differed mostly because of small variations in library volumes within the pool. The study tracked peripheral blood TCR repertoire changes in vivo during primary and secondary sensitization to the hapten diphenylcyclopropenone (DPC) in alopecia patients. For every blood RNA sample, sequencing covered both the TCR alpha and TCR beta chains.

With regard to this clonotype: The clone's antigen remains unknown. The sample holds no much larger clone one base away, and base qualities are not on file.

Libraries were constructed by 5' RACE. For sequencing, an Illumina MiSeq was employed. Library preparation attached unique molecular identifiers to individual cDNA molecules for quantitative, reproducible TCR counting. In the original analysis: A median of around 100,000 TCRs per sample was observed, with a range of roughly 20,000 to 750,000. The Decombinator software suite was used to annotate V, J and CDR3 in the TCR reads. For the PS versus PT1 abundance plots, all samples were subsampled to the same number of TCRs (28,000). Expanded TCRs were defined as absent before sensitization and observed at least eight times at the 2-week time point. Using fastp at Q25 and MiXCR, TCRdb reprocessed the public reads and kept productive beta chains. Rows with a matching CDR3 protein are joined into one entry that keeps the most common DNA and genes. Here the V and J calls rest on TCRdb's processing, not on the authors' analysis. This sample has 95,000 to 120,000 distinct CDR3 sequences in its table, and 19% of those were observed once. The top ten hold 2.5% to 3% of the sample.

Total RNA was extracted from unfractionated whole blood that had been collected in Tempus Blood RNA tubes. A few healthy volunteers were used as TCR sequencing controls and were bled at day 0, 2 weeks and 6 weeks. Here is what the overall study found, with its caveats: The number of TCRs above 1 in 1000 frequency did not change with DPC sensitization; there was no evidence of global repertoire structure alterations. Repeated subsampling changed both the strength of the expansion versus patch-test correlation and the threshold at which that correlation became significant.

The CDR3 covers 12 residues, taking in both the cysteine and the phenylalanine. The sequence is cut down to CDR3 DNA, 36 bases in frame from base 1. Via the germline V gene (reference sequence), CDR1 is GTSNPN and CDR2 SVGIG. Between the V and J ends, shortened by 1 base and 4 bases respectively, the junction contains 5 bases. The receptor was derived from a human donor in good health. The rearranged chain carries TRBV30 and TRBJ2-4, with no confidently assigned D gene. CDR3 loop: CAWSALKNIQYF. The bases read TGTGCCTGGAGTGCCCTAAAAAACATTCAGTACTTC.